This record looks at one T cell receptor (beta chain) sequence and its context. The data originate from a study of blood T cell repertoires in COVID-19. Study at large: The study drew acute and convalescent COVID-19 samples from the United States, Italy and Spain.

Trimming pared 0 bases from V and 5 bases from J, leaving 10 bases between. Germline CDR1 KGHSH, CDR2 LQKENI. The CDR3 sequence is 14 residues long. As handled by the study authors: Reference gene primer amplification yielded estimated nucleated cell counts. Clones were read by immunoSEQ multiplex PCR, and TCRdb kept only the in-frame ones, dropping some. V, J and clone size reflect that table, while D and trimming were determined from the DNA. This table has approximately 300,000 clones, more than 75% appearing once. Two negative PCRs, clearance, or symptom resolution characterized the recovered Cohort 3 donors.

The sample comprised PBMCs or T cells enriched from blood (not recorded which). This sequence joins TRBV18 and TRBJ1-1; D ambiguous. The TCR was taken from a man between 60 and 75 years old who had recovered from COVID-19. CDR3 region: CASSPPGGVTEAFF. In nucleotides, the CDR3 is TGTGCCAGCTCACCACCGGGAGGCGTGACTGAAGCTTTCTTT.